The 22 T cell receptor beta chains in this list originate from one sample, sequenced in a study of Graves' ophthalmopathy and Graves' hyperthyroidism. RNA transcripts were the template, and TCR beta CDR3 regions were amplified from them. The library came from an HTBI-primed first-round RT-PCR and a second-round multiplex PCR. MiXCR, run by TCRdb on the multiplex PCR reads, gives a single entry per CDR3 protein. Seen here are nearly 400,000 distinct CDR3 sequences, 15% to 20% observed once, and the top ten hold roughly 1.5%. Sequenced input: peripheral blood. Receptors were obtained from a woman aged 18-29 years with Graves' ophthalmopathy.

This clonotype was detected ten times or more. The chain couples TRBV12-3 or TRBV12-4 to TRBJ2-5; TRBD2 might be the D (6 bases). V lost 2 bases and J lost 1, with 8 bases in between. The CDR3 is made up of 14 amino acids. This CDR3 reads CASSLSGSQETQYF. As DNA, the CDR3 is TGTGCCAGCAGTTTAAGCGGGTCCCAAGAGACCCAGTACTTC.

There are many counts of this clonotype. The chain has TRBV2 and TRBJ1-2, with 7 bases that match TRBD1. V shed 3 bases and J 5 bases; nucleotides not matched to a gene: 3. Germline CDR1 SNHLY, CDR2 FYNNEI. The CDR3 contains 13 residues. This chain's CDR3 is CASSEGQNYGYTF. The CDR3 region has the DNA TGTGCCAGCAGTGAGGGACAGAATTATGGCTACACCTTC. Drawing the rest from reference TRBV2 and TRBJ1-2, the complete variable domain is EPEVTQTPSHQVTQMGQEVILRCVPISNHLYFYWYRQILGQKVEFLVSFYNNEISEKSEIFDDQFSVERPDGSNFTLKIRSTKLEDSAMYFCASSEGQNYGYTFGSGTRLTVV.

The chain joins TRBV29-1 to TRBJ2-5; TRBD1 might be the D (6 bases). The CDR3 runs 13 residues. V lost 6 bases, J lost 5 bases, and 16 bases lay in between. The germline gives CDR1 SQVTM, CDR2 ANQGSEA. The CDR3 DNA is TGCAGCGTCGTTGGAACAGGGCAGGAGACCCAGTACTTC. It encodes CSVVGTGQETQYF. The variable domain in full, with the rest retrieved from reference TRBV29-1 and TRBJ2-5, is SAVISQKPSRDICQRGTSLTIQCQVDSQVTMMFWYRQQPGQSLTLIATANQGSEATYESGFVIDKFPISRPNLTFSTLTVSNMSPEDSSIYLCSVVGTGQETQYFGPGTRLLVL.

About this clonotype: A much larger clone sits a single nucleotide away, making a read error possible. V usage is TRBV6-1 and J usage is TRBJ2-3, with 8 bases aligning to TRBD1. Looked up from germline, CDR1 is MNHNS and CDR2 is SASEGT. This CDR3 comprises 15 residues. The chain's CDR3 is CASSATGANTDTRYF. CDR3 sequence (DNA): TGTGCCAGCAGTGCGACAGGGGCCAACACAGATACGCGGTATTTT.

This clonotype was counted many times. This sequence joins TRBV11-3 and TRBJ2-2, with TRBD1 identical over 7 bases. CDR1 is SGHNT, CDR2 YENEEA, per germline. This CDR3 is 15 amino acids long. V lost 4 bases, J lost 6 bases, and 8 bases stayed unmatched. The CDR3 loop is CASSSATGRAGELFF. CDR3 DNA: TGTGCCAGCAGCTCCGCGACAGGGCGGGCCGGGGAGCTGTTTTTT.

This clonotype was counted many times. The CDR3 DNA reads TGTGCCAGCAGCCTCTCACTAGCGGGAGAGGGAGAGACCCAGTACTTC. This translates into CASSLSLAGEGETQYF. The chain carries TRBV3-1 and TRBJ2-5, with TRBD2 identical over 11 bases. The CDR3 has 16 residues. Germline lookup yields CDR1 LGHDT and CDR2 YNNKEL (reference sequence). V shed 4 bases, J shed 4 bases, and the junction held 8 bases outside the gene matches.

This clonotype showed up many times. The chain links TRBV6-1 to TRBJ1-1, with a tentative D call TRBD1 (5 bases). CDR1 and CDR2 from the germline V gene are MNHNS and SASEGT. V gave up 2 bases and J gave up 5 bases, with 9 bases separating them. The CDR3 loop spans 13 amino acids. In DNA form, the CDR3 reads TGTGCCAGCAGTGAACCCCAGGGTACTGAAGCTTTCTTT. Translating gives CASSEPQGTEAFF.

The J gene is TRBJ1-6, the V gene TRBV5-1, with a weak D call TRBD1 (6 bases). The CDR3 contains 16 residues. V lost 4 bases and J 5 bases, leaving 16 bases between the germline ends. Germline-derived CDR1 and CDR2 are SGHRS and YFSETQ. CDR3 residues: CASSLVSQGDNSPLHF. For the CDR3, the DNA is TGCGCCAGCAGCCTCGTATCACAGGGAGATAATTCACCCCTCCACTTT. Looking up the rest from reference TRBV5-1 and TRBJ1-6 gives the full variable domain: KAGVTQTPRYLIKTRGQQVTLSCSPISGHRSVSWYQQTPGQGLQFLFEYFSETQRNKGNFPGRFSGRQFSNSRSEMNVSTLELGDSALYLCASSLVSQGDNSPLHFGNGTRLTVT.

This clonotype has a count of ten or more. The chain recombines TRBV12-3 or TRBV12-4 with TRBJ1-6; TRBD1 agrees at 7 bases. V trimming: 7 bases; J trimming: 6 bases; junction bases outside the gene matches: 9. The CDR3 is 15 residues long. CDR3 residues: CASTPTGTANSPLHF. The CDR3 region has the DNA TGTGCCAGCACCCCAACGGGGACAGCTAATTCACCCCTCCACTTT.

The table lists this clonotype with a few counts. Being one base from a much bigger clone, this may be a read error. The chain recombines TRBV5-1 with TRBJ1-1, with D hard to call. V was clipped by 4 bases and J by 4 bases, with 17 bases between them. Per the germline V gene, CDR1 is SGHRS and CDR2 is YFSETQ. CDR3 size: 15 residues. This chain's CDR3 is CASSPDGVSGTEAFF. The CDR3 DNA reads as TGCGCCAGCAGCCCGGACGGAGTCTCGGGCACTGAAGCTTTCTTT.

The sample holds many counts of this clonotype. The genes are TRBV6-2 or TRBV6-3 and TRBJ2-5, with D unresolved. Trimming pared 2 bases from V and 5 bases from J, leaving 30 bases between. Germline V CDR1 and CDR2: MNHEY, SVGEGT. The length of the CDR3 is 20 residues. The DNA of the CDR3 is TGTGCCAGCAGTTACGTTCTTTTGTCCCTGGACCCGGCGGCGGCGGAGACCCAGTACTTC. It specifies CASSYVLLSLDPAAAETQYF.

The chain recombines TRBV30 with TRBJ1-6; TRBD1 might be the D (5 bases). The CDR3 runs to 15 residues. Germline V gene sequence: CDR1 GTSNPN, CDR2 SVGIG (reference sequence). V was clipped by 3 bases and J by 10 bases, with 19 bases between them. The CDR3: CAWRKNGAVGSPLHF. The CDR3 bases are TGTGCCTGGAGAAAAAATGGGGCGGTTGGCTCACCCCTCCACTTT.

This clonotype was observed at least ten times. The V call is TRBV12-3 or TRBV12-4, the J call TRBJ1-2; 8 bases are shared with TRBD1. The junction had 3 bases not matched to a gene; V was cut back by 6 bases and J by 3 bases. This CDR3 spans 13 amino acids. Here the CDR3 DNA reads TGTGCCAGCAGGGGGACAGGATACTATGGCTACACCTTC. Residues: CASRGTGYYGYTF.

This clonotype has at least ten counts. The chain has TRBV5-4 and TRBJ2-3, with D possibly being TRBD2 (7 bases). CDR3 size: 15 residues. V lost 1 base, J lost 2 bases, and 11 bases lay in between. Germline values: CDR1 SGHNT, CDR2 YYREEE (reference sequence). The CDR3 spells CASSLRGGDTDTQYF. In nucleotides, the CDR3 is TGTGCCAGCAGCTTGAGGGGGGGCGACACAGATACGCAGTATTTT.

At least ten counts were recorded for this clonotype. The CDR3 coding sequence is TGTGCCAGCAGCTTTGGGGGATTCGGGGAGCTGTTTTTT. This encodes CASSFGGFGELFF. This chain uses TRBV7-3 with TRBJ2-2; either TRBD1 or TRBD2 may supply D (5 bases each). V was cut by 3 bases and J by 7 bases, with 9 bases left in between. The CDR3 has 13 residues. The V gene's germline CDR1 is SGHTA and CDR2 FQGTGA.

This clonotype has ten or more counts. The rearrangement uses TRBV5-1 and TRBJ2-7, with D possibly matching TRBD1 (6 bases). Germline V CDR1 and CDR2: SGHRS, YFSETQ. The CDR3 is 15 residues long. The V gene lost 1 base and the J gene lost 0 bases, with 11 bases spanning the gap. CDR3 DNA: TGCGCCAGCAGCTTGACGGGCAGGGGCTCCTACGAGCAGTACTTC. Translating it yields CASSLTGRGSYEQYF. The variable domain in full, completed from reference TRBV5-1 and TRBJ2-7, reads KAGVTQTPRYLIKTRGQQVTLSCSPISGHRSVSWYQQTPGQGLQFLFEYFSETQRNKGNFPGRFSGRQFSNSRSEMNVSTLELGDSALYLCASSLTGRGSYEQYFGPGTRLTVT.

This clonotype was detected ten times or more. This rearrangement joins TRBV20-1 to TRBJ1-5, with TRBD1 matching over 8 bases. This CDR3 region has 14 residues. CDR1 is DFQATT, CDR2 SNEGSKA, per germline (reference sequence). J gave up 7 bases and V 0 bases, and 5 bases lay outside the gene matches. The CDR3 nucleotides are TGCAGTGCTAGAGAAATACAGGGGGACCAGCCCCAGCATTTT. It encodes CSAREIQGDQPQHF.

The J gene is TRBJ2-7, the V gene TRBV29-1; D is possibly TRBD1 or TRBD2 (6 bases each). V dropped 4 bases and J dropped 3 bases, with 16 bases sitting between them. Germline values: CDR1 SQVTM, CDR2 ANQGSEA. The CDR3 extends over 14 amino acids. As DNA, the CDR3 is TGCAGCGTTGGGGGGGCAGGGGACAACTACGAGCAGTACTTC. Translated: CSVGGAGDNYEQYF.

There are many counts of this clonotype. The chain is built from TRBV27 and TRBJ2-7, with a possible D match to TRBD2 (5 bases). Germline loops: CDR1 MNHEY, CDR2 SMNVEV (reference sequence). The CDR3 runs 13 residues. The V end was cut by 6 bases, the J end by 4 bases, with 13 bases between. CDR3 in DNA: TGTGCCAGCAGGAGCGGCGAGTGGTACGAGCAGTACTTC. This sequence encodes CASRSGEWYEQYF.

This clonotype was detected a few times. V is TRBV6-1 and J is TRBJ2-5, with D possibly being TRBD1 (6 bases). There are 15 residues in the CDR3. The germline V gene has CDR1 MNHNS and CDR2 SASEGT. Trimming took 7 bases from V and 1 from J, leaving 16 bases between them. CDR3 region: CASTMTGLGQETQYF. In nucleotides, the CDR3 is TGTGCCAGCACCATGACAGGCTTAGGCCAAGAGACCCAGTACTTC.

This clonotype has at least ten counts. The V gene is TRBV28, the J gene TRBJ2-2; D unclear. This CDR3 has 15 amino acids. Germline-derived CDR1 and CDR2 are MDHEN and SYDVKM. V dropped 2 bases and J dropped 6 bases, with 13 bases sitting between them. Written as DNA, the CDR3 is TGTGCCAGCAGTTTACCCGGAATCGGCGCCGGGGAGCTGTTTTTT. Its translation is CASSLPGIGAGELFF.

The chain has TRBV15 and TRBJ1-3; D is unresolved. V lost 0 bases and J 0 bases, leaving 9 bases between the germline ends. The germline gives CDR1 LNHNV, CDR2 YYDKDF (reference sequence). The CDR3 runs to 16 residues. CDR3 loop: CATSRDDTRSGNTIYF. The CDR3 DNA reads TGTGCCACCAGCAGAGATGATACGCGCTCTGGAAACACCATATATTTT.